Each of the 31 T cell receptor beta chains below was sequenced from the same sample in a study of T cell repertoires in cytomegalovirus infection. TCRdb fed the reads into MiXCR, producing one record per CDR3 protein. The table shows about 140,000 distinct CDR3 sequences, with 30% to 40% occurring only once. Antigens for these TCRs are unknown. The material sequenced was CD8+ T cells from cultured PBMCs, taken from culture after CMV antigen stimulation. These receptors came from a human donor in good health (CMV status not recorded). Some clones in this sample may be carry-over from other donors' samples.

In its sample, this clonotype was seen a few times. This chain links TRBV7-6 with TRBJ1-2; 10 nucleotides align to TRBD1. This CDR3 contains 15 residues. J gave up 4 bases and V 5 bases, and 7 bases lay outside the gene matches. Germline loops: CDR1 SGHVS, CDR2 FNYEAQ. In DNA, the CDR3 is TGTGCCAGCAGCCCCGGGACAGGGGACGGCTATGGCTACACCTTC. It translates to CASSPGTGDGYGYTF. The full variable domain, rest sourced from reference TRBV7-6 and TRBJ1-2, is GAGVSQSPRYKVTKRGQDVALRCDPISGHVSLYWYRQALGQGPEFLTYFNYEAQQDKSGLPNDRFSAERPEGSISTLTIQRTEQRDSAMYRCASSPGTGDGYGYTFGSGTRLTVV.

In its sample, this clonotype was seen a few times. The genes are TRBV7-9 and TRBJ2-7; 10 bases match TRBD2. V dropped 5 bases and J dropped 7; count of bases not matched to a gene: 11. Germline CDR1 is SEHNR and CDR2 is FQNEAQ (reference sequence). The CDR3 covers 15 residues. CDR3 in amino acids: CASSPGTSALGEQYF. CDR3 nucleotide sequence: TGTGCCAGCAGCCCGGGGACTAGCGCCTTGGGAGAGCAGTACTTC.

This clonotype appeared a few times. CDR3 nucleotide sequence: TGTGCCAGCAGTTACAAGGCTATCCACTCTAACTATGGCTACACCTTC. Translated: CASSYKAIHSNYGYTF. The rearrangement links TRBV6-5 to TRBJ1-2; D unresolved. V was pared by 2 bases and J by 0 bases, with 13 bases between. CDR3 length: 16 amino acids. The V gene's germline CDR1 is MNHEY and CDR2 SVGAGI.

This clonotype has a handful of counts. The chain employs TRBV28 and TRBJ2-7; the match to TRBD1 covers 8 bases. The CDR3 is 15 amino acids. The V gene's germline CDR1 is MDHEN and CDR2 SYDVKM. Germline trimming cut 0 bases from V and 3 bases from J; bases unmatched to any gene: 4. The chain's CDR3 is CASSLWDRAIYEQYF. CDR3 DNA: TGTGCCAGCAGTTTATGGGACAGGGCAATCTACGAGCAGTACTTC. The full variable domain, in which reference TRBV28 and TRBJ2-7 provide the parts outside the CDR3, is DVKVTQSSRYLVKRTGEKVFLECVQDMDHENMFWYRQDPGLGLRLIYFSYDVKMKEKGDIPEGYSVSREKKERFSLILESASTNQTSMYLCASSLWDRAIYEQYFGPGTRLTVT.

This chain joins TRBV6-5 and TRBJ1-2; D unresolved. V was shortened by 2 bases and J by 7 bases, with 14 bases between the two germline ends. There are 14 residues in the CDR3. Germline V gene data show CDR1 as MNHEY and CDR2 as SVGAGI. DNA of the CDR3: TGTGCCAGCAGTTACCTCGAAGGAGGGAGTGGCTACACCTTC. This codes for CASSYLEGGSGYTF.

This clonotype was seen a single time. A clone one base away is much larger, so this may be a read error. The J gene is TRBJ2-7, the V gene TRBV12-3 or TRBV12-4; D remains ambiguous. The CDR3 sequence is 13 residues long. V dropped 5 bases and J dropped 3 bases, with 11 bases sitting between them. CDR3 nucleotides: TGTGCCAGCAGTCGTACACACGGCTACGAGCAGTACTTC. Translation gives CASSRTHGYEQYF.

CDR3 sequence reads: CASSLQESNYGYTF. The CDR3, as DNA: TGCGCCAGCAGCCTCCAGGAATCAAACTATGGCTACACCTTC. The chain has TRBV4-1 and TRBJ1-2; no firm D call. Germline CDR1 reads MGHRA; CDR2 reads YSYEKL. V was shortened by 4 bases and J by 2 bases, with 11 bases between the two germline ends. The CDR3 consists of 14 residues.

The chain uses TRBV24-1 and TRBJ2-2, with unresolved D. From germline, CDR1 is KGHDR and CDR2 SFDVKD. V lost 1 base to trimming and J lost 0 bases, with 17 bases between them. The CDR3 covers 19 residues. The CDR3 loop is CATSDFNPASTSNTGELFF. The CDR3 DNA follows: TGTGCCACCAGTGATTTTAACCCTGCCTCCACCTCGAACACCGGGGAGCTGTTTTTT.

This chain joins TRBV5-4 and TRBJ2-5, with D unresolved. Trimming took off 4 bases at V and 1 base at J, with 11 bases between the two ends. Germline V CDR1 and CDR2: SGHNT, YYREEE (reference sequence). The CDR3 contains 14 residues. The CDR3, as DNA: TGTGCCAGCAGCAGCTCCTTTCTCCAAGAGACCCAGTACTTC. It translates to CASSSSFLQETQYF.

The chain recombines TRBV10-3 with TRBJ2-7, with D maybe TRBD1 (6 bases). Trimming stripped 0 bases from V and 1 base from J, with 13 bases between. Germline CDR1 ENHRY, CDR2 SYGVKD. The CDR3 totals 16 residues. This chain's CDR3 is CAISESATGWSYEQYF. In DNA form, the CDR3 reads TGTGCCATCAGTGAGTCGGCTACAGGGTGGTCCTACGAGCAGTACTTC.

This clonotype was observed a handful of times. The chain combines TRBV12-3 or TRBV12-4 with TRBJ2-1; 13 bases align to TRBD2. The CDR3 consists of 18 residues. The ends lost 5 bases at V and 8 bases at J; junction bases unmatched: 15. The CDR3 DNA sequence: TGTGCCAGCAGTCTAGGACTAGCGGGGGAACTCTCGTGGCATGAGCAGTTCTTC. Translation: CASSLGLAGELSWHEQFF.

This clonotype was observed a few times. This chain links TRBV27 with TRBJ1-2; maybe TRBD1 (6 bases). V lost 0 bases, J lost 6 bases, and 23 bases lay in between. CDR1 and CDR2 from the germline V gene are MNHEY and SMNVEV (reference sequence). The CDR3 is 18 residues long. In nucleotides, the CDR3 is TGTGCCAGCAGTTTATCCCACTCCCAGGGGATTCTTATCGATGGCTACACCTTC. Its protein product is CASSLSHSQGILIDGYTF.

The chain employs TRBV19 and TRBJ1-1, with a possible D match to TRBD1 (5 bases). This CDR3 region has 16 residues. Germline V CDR1 and CDR2: LNHDA, SQIVND (reference sequence). V lost 2 bases, J lost 1 base, and 14 bases lay in between. In nucleotides, the CDR3 is TGTGCCAGTAGTATACAAGGGCCTCAGGGGAACACTGAAGCTTTCTTT. Its translation is CASSIQGPQGNTEAFF. Looking up the rest from reference TRBV19 and TRBJ1-1 gives the full variable domain: DGGITQSPKYLFRKEGQNVTLSCEQNLNHDAMYWYRQDPGQGLRLIYYSQIVNDFQKGDIAEGYSVSREKKESFPLTVTSAQKNPTAFYLCASSIQGPQGNTEAFFGQGTRLTVV.

This clonotype was found once. J is TRBJ2-2 and V is TRBV10-3; the match to TRBD1 covers 7 bases. The CDR3 has 15 residues. Per germline, CDR1 ENHRY and CDR2 SYGVKD. The J segment lost 7 bases and the V segment lost 4 bases, leaving 9 bases of the junction unmatched. The chain's CDR3 is CAISVREGAIGELFF. In nucleotides, the CDR3 is TGTGCCATCAGTGTTAGAGAGGGGGCTATCGGGGAGCTGTTTTTT.

This clonotype has a count of ten or more. The chain is built from TRBV6-2 or TRBV6-3 and TRBJ1-1; no definite D call. V was clipped by 4 bases and J by 3 bases, with 15 bases between them. The CDR3 length is 15 residues. The V gene's germline CDR1 is MNHEY and CDR2 SVGEGT. The CDR3 loop is CASSSLTRRDTEAFF. The CDR3 coding sequence is TGTGCCAGCAGTTCCCTGACACGTCGGGACACTGAAGCTTTCTTT.

There are many counts of this clonotype. The chain couples TRBV4-2 to TRBJ1-2, with unresolved D. V gave up 3 bases and J gave up 3 bases, with 17 bases separating them. CDR1 is LGHNA and CDR2 is YNFKEQ in the germline V gene. CDR3 length: 16 residues. This chain's CDR3 is CASSQTIRTDYYGYTF. The CDR3, as DNA: TGTGCCAGCAGCCAGACAATTCGGACGGACTACTATGGCTACACCTTC.

The table lists this clonotype with many counts. In DNA, the CDR3 is TGTGCCAGCAGTTACTCGCAGGGCGGCTCCTATGGCTACACCTTC. This translates into CASSYSQGGSYGYTF. V and J are TRBV6-5 and TRBJ1-2; TRBD1 might be the D (5 bases). This CDR3 is built from 15 residues. CDR1 is MNHEY and CDR2 is SVGAGI in the germline V gene. The ends were cut back, 0 bases at V and 4 bases at J, with 12 bases in the middle.

This clonotype was seen a handful of times. The V gene is TRBV12-3 or TRBV12-4, the J gene TRBJ2-5; D uncertain. With 4 bases removed from V and 4 bases from J, the gap between germline ends came to 10 bases. This CDR3 is built from 13 residues. CDR3 bases: TGTGCCAGCAGTTCCGGGTTTGGAGAGACCCAGTACTTC. The encoded protein is CASSSGFGETQYF.

CDR3 in DNA: TGTGCCAGTAGTACCCGACAGGGTGGCTACACCTTC. Amino acid sequence: CASSTRQGGYTF. This chain uses TRBV19 with TRBJ1-2; 7 bases match TRBD1. The germline gives CDR1 LNHDA, CDR2 SQIVND (reference sequence). V trimming: 4 bases; J trimming: 7 bases; junction bases outside the gene matches: 3. The CDR3 contains 12 residues.

This clonotype has ten or more counts. The V call is TRBV5-5, the J call TRBJ2-1, with unresolved D. The CDR3 extends over 13 amino acids. Trimming shortened V by 2 bases and J by 1 base, and 4 bases separated the two germline ends. Germline V gene sequence: CDR1 SGHKS, CDR2 YYEKEE (reference sequence). DNA of the CDR3: TGTGCCAGCAGCTTCGAGTCCTACAATGAGCAGTTCTTC. It encodes CASSFESYNEQFF. The variable domain in full, with the rest retrieved from reference TRBV5-5 and TRBJ2-1, is DAGVTQSPTHLIKTRGQQVTLRCSPISGHKSVSWYQQVLGQGPQFIFQYYEKEERGRGNFPDRFSARQFPNYSSELNVNALLLGDSALYLCASSFESYNEQFFGPGTRLTVL.

This clonotype was counted once. V gene TRBV29-1 combines with J gene TRBJ2-7; 8 bases agree with TRBD1. In germline, CDR1 is SQVTM, CDR2 ANQGSEA. The CDR3 spans 14 residues. The V gene end was trimmed by 2 bases and the J gene end by 2 bases; junction bases not matched to a gene: 5. The CDR3 nucleotides read TGCAGCGTTGAATTCAGGGGGCGGGCCTACGAGCAGTACTTC. Amino acids: CSVEFRGRAYEQYF.

V and J are TRBV4-1 and TRBJ2-7; perhaps TRBD1 as D (5 bases). The CDR3 sequence is 13 residues long. V lost 6 bases and J 1 base, leaving 10 bases between the germline ends. Germline values: CDR1 MGHRA, CDR2 YSYEKL. CDR3 region: CASSVTVSYEQYF. DNA for the CDR3: TGCGCCAGCAGTGTGACAGTTTCCTACGAGCAGTACTTC.

The rearrangement joins TRBV5-4 to TRBJ1-3, with D unclear. Germline V gene sequence: CDR1 SGHNT, CDR2 YYREEE (reference sequence). V shed 0 bases and J shed 14 bases, with 12 bases lying between them. CDR3 length: 12 residues. CDR3 region: CASSLDVAELYF. The DNA of the CDR3 is TGTGCCAGCAGCTTGGATGTCGCAGAGTTATATTTT.

This clonotype was counted only a few times. This chain links TRBV19 with TRBJ1-1, with 7 bases fitting TRBD1. The CDR3 has 14 residues. V lost 3 bases, J lost 10 bases, and 11 bases stayed unmatched. Per the germline V gene, CDR1 is LNHDA and CDR2 is SQIVND (reference sequence). Here the CDR3 reads CASSIPFDRVGAFF. CDR3 DNA: TGTGCCAGTAGTATCCCCTTCGACAGGGTTGGAGCTTTCTTT.

This clonotype has more than one count but fewer than ten. The junction departs from the called germline gene at one end, perhaps through a read error. The chain uses TRBV7-8 and TRBJ1-2, with D hard to call. The CDR3 has 12 amino acids. Per the germline V gene, CDR1 is SGHVS and CDR2 is FQNEAQ. The CDR3 protein is CASSTSDREKFF. DNA for the CDR3: TGTGCCAGCAGCACGTCGGACCGGGAGAAATTCTTC.

The rearrangement uses TRBV7-9 and TRBJ2-3, with TRBD1 identical over 10 bases. The junction had 10 bases not matched to a gene; V was cut back by 5 bases and J by 2 bases. Germline CDR1 reads SEHNR; CDR2 reads FQNEAQ (reference sequence). The CDR3 spans 17 residues. In DNA form, the CDR3 reads TGTGCCAGCAGCCCGGAGGGGACAGGGGCACTCACAGATACGCAGTATTTT. This gives the protein CASSPEGTGALTDTQYF.

This chain connects TRBV6-5 to TRBJ2-7, with 8 bases that match TRBD1. Germline CDR1 reads MNHEY; CDR2 reads SVGAGI. Unmatched junction bases numbered 3, after V lost 2 bases and J lost 6 bases. The CDR3 has 13 amino acids. CDR3 amino acids: CASSYGTGGEQYF. The CDR3 nucleotides read TGTGCCAGCAGTTACGGGACAGGCGGCGAGCAGTACTTC.

At least ten counts were recorded for this clonotype. The chain employs TRBV7-2 and TRBJ2-3, with 13 bases aligning to TRBD2. Trimming took 5 bases from V and 10 from J; bases not matched to a gene: 6. The length of the CDR3 is 14 residues. Germline lookup yields CDR1 SGHTA and CDR2 FQGNSA. CDR3 bases: TGTGCCAGCAGCCCCGGGACTAGCGGGGCCCCGCAGTATTTT. Encoded protein: CASSPGTSGAPQYF.

This clonotype was recorded at least ten times. This chain connects TRBV7-3 to TRBJ2-3; D not resolved. V was shortened by 2 bases and J by 2 bases, with 5 bases between the two germline ends. This CDR3 comprises 13 residues. Germline loops: CDR1 SGHTA, CDR2 FQGTGA. CDR3: CASSLGLTDTQYF. The DNA of the CDR3 is TGTGCCAGCAGCTTAGGCCTCACAGATACGCAGTATTTT.

This chain uses TRBV25-1 with TRBJ1-4; perhaps TRBD1 as D (5 bases). Germline CDR1 reads MGHDK; CDR2 reads SYGVNS. Trimming removed 1 base at V and 4 bases at J, with 10 bases between. There are 15 residues in the CDR3. This CDR3 is CASSEFGTDNEKLFF. CDR3 DNA: TGTGCCAGCAGTGAATTCGGGACGGATAATGAAAAACTGTTTTTT.

This chain joins TRBV7-8 and TRBJ2-7; TRBD1 aligns across 10 bases. V lost 5 bases to trimming and J lost 2 bases; unmatched junction nucleotides: 9. The germline V gene encodes CDR1 SGHVS and CDR2 FQNEAQ. The CDR3 loop spans 16 amino acids. CDR3 protein: CASSPWGQGSPYEQYF. In DNA, the CDR3 is TGTGCCAGCAGCCCGTGGGGACAGGGGTCCCCCTACGAGCAGTACTTC.